This T cell receptor beta chain was documented in a study of cytomegalovirus exposure and HLA in healthy donors. Points from the study as a whole: A later analysis associated 16,951 TCR beta sequences with HLA alleles at a 0.05 false discovery rate.

A remark on this clone: Its target is unknown.

Germline-derived CDR1 and CDR2 are SGHAT and FQNNGV. Trimming at V came to 5 bases and at J to 4 bases, leaving 6 bases not matched to a gene. The CDR3 loop spans 14 amino acids. This PCR relied on a set of 60 Vbeta primers and 13 Jbeta primers. Produced via immunoSEQ multiplex PCR; TCRdb's table is partial and in-frame only. Of 55,000 to 65,000 clones in the sample, 65% to 80% were seen once. The chain uses TRBV11-2 and TRBJ1-2; TRBD1 agrees at 8 bases. Source material: PBMCs. The sequence was collected from a woman aged 30 to 39 in good health and CMV-seronegative. CDR3: CASSARTGFYGYTF. In DNA, the CDR3 is TGTGCCAGCAGCGCAAGGACAGGGTTCTATGGCTACACCTTC.